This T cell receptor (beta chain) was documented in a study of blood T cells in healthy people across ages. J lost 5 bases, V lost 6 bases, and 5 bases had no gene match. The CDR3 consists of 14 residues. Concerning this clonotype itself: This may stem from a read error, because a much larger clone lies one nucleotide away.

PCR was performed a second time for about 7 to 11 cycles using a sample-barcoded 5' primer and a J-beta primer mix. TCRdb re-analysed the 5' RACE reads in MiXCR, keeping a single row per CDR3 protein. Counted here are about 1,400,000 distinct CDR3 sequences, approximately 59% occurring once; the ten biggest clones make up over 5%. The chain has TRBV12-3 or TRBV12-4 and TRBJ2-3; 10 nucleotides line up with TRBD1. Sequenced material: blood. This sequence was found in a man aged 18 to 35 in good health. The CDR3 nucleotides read TGTGCCAGCAGCCCGACAGGGGGCAAAGATACGCAGTATTTT. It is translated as CASSPTGGKDTQYF.